This is a list of T cell receptor beta chains from one sample in a study of a mutant IDH1 vaccine in newly diagnosed glioma. Data came from immunoSEQ multiplex PCR; TCRdb stores just in-frame clones and leaves some out. This sample has some 40,000 clones; roughly 79% occur once, and the top ten carry 4.5% to 5.5%. Their specific antigens are unknown. Sequenced material: PBMCs, taken from a glioma patient whose treatment included an IDH1 peptide vaccine. Receptors were obtained from a man between 35 and 55 years old with glioma. CDR3s include the opening cysteine and the closing phenylalanine or tryptophan. The D gene is left open where the match is weak. For some rows the clone size is stated as once, few or many, or as a class when expanded; others skip it.

clone_size	d_call	v_call	j_call	cdr3_nt	cdr3_aa
NA	NA	TRBV30	TRBJ2-7	TGTGCCTGCGCCCCTCGGGAGCAGGGTAGCTACGAGCAGTACTTC	CACAPREQGSYEQYF
NA	NA	TRBV30	TRBJ1-1	TGTGCCTGGAGTGCGCAGCGGGGTGAAGCTTTCTTT	CAWSAQRGEAFF
NA	TRBD2	TRBV19	TRBJ2-7	TGTGCCAGTACCGATGGGGGGGGCTACGAGCAGTACTTC	CASTDGGGYEQYF
NA	TRBD1	TRBV5-1	TRBJ1-1	TGCGCCAGCAGCTTAACTCCCAGGGGGGACGCTGAAGCTTTCTTT	CASSLTPRGDAEAFF
NA	TRBD1	TRBV12-5	TRBJ2-2	TGTGCTAGTGGTGCCCCCCGGGACAGGGCTCGTACCGGGGAGCTGTTTTTT	CASGAPRDRARTGELFF
few	NA	TRBV6-5	TRBJ1-4	TGTGCCAGCAGTTATGGGCCGCTTAATGAAAAACTGTTTTTT	CASSYGPLNEKLFF
NA	NA	TRBV18	TRBJ2-3	TGTGCCAGCTCCCCCCGGGCTCCTAGCACAGATACGCAGTATTTT	CASSPRAPSTDTQYF
NA	NA	TRBV4-1	TRBJ1-2	TGCGCCAGCAGCCAAGACAGGGGAAACTATGGCTACACCTTC	CASSQDRGNYGYTF
NA	TRBD1	TRBV27	TRBJ2-6	TGTGCCAGCAGTTTAGCTGCGACAGGGGTTGGCTCTGGGGCCAACGTCCTGACTTTC	CASSLAATGVGSGANVLTF
NA	NA	TRBV5-4	TRBJ2-2	TGTGCCAGCAGCTTGGCCGTGGGGGCCGGGGAGCTGTTTTTT	CASSLAVGAGELFF
NA	NA	TRBV2	TRBJ2-5	TGTGCCAGTCAGGACCCTTTCCCGGCGGAAACCCAGTACTTC	CASQDPFPAETQYF
NA	NA	TRBV2	TRBJ2-7	TGTGCCAGCAGTGGATGGAACCAGGAGGGGTTTTACGAGCAGTACTTC	CASSGWNQEGFYEQYF
NA	NA	TRBV10-3	TRBJ2-5	TGTGCCATCAGTGAGTCGCGGAGTGGGGGGGAGACCCAGTACTTC	CAISESRSGGETQYF
NA	NA	TRBV5-1	TRBJ2-2	TGCGCCAGCAGCTTGGCCTACCTCCGTGCTGCGAACACCGGGGAGCTGTTTTTT	CASSLAYLRAANTGELFF
NA	TRBD2	TRBV2	TRBJ2-5	TGTGCCAGCAAAGCGGGAGTATGGGAGACCCAGTACTTC	CASKAGVWETQYF
NA	NA	TRBV21-1	TRBJ2-7	TGTGCCAGCAGCGATTGGACAGGGGAGAAAGCCTACGAGCAGTACTTC	CASSDWTGEKAYEQYF
NA	NA	TRBV4-1	TRBJ2-5	TGCGCCAGCAGCCAAGTTCGATCTCGAGAGACCCAGTACTTC	CASSQVRSRETQYF
NA	NA	TRBV15	TRBJ2-7	TGTGCCACCAGCTTAGACAGGACCTACGAGCAGTACTTC	CATSLDRTYEQYF
NA	NA	TRBV6-5	TRBJ2-3	TGTGCCAGCAGTCCCTCCGGGACCCACCCAGATACGCAGTATTTT	CASSPSGTHPDTQYF
NA	TRBD2	TRBV6-1	TRBJ2-3	TGTGCCAGCAGTCCGTACGCCACTAGCGGGGCCGAGGGGTATTTT	CASSPYATSGAEGYF
once	NA	TRBV5-5	TRBJ2-1	TGTGCCAGCAGCCTAGGACCGGTCGGTAATGAGCAGTTCTTC	CASSLGPVGNEQFF
NA	NA	TRBV5-6	TRBJ2-7	TGTGCCAGCAGCTTGGTCCCGTCAGCGGGTTCCAACGAGCAGTACTTC	CASSLVPSAGSNEQYF
NA	NA	TRBV7-2	TRBJ2-1	TGTGCCAGCAGCTTAGCGGCGGGGAAGATCTCCTACAATGAGCAGTTCTTC	CASSLAAGKISYNEQFF
once	NA	TRBV7-2	TRBJ1-5	TGTGCCAGCAGCTTTAGATGGGGTCAGCCCCAGCATTTT	CASSFRWGQPQHF
NA	NA	TRBV6-5	TRBJ2-4	TGTGCCAGCAGTCTAAACAGGGTCCAAAACATTCAGTACTTC	CASSLNRVQNIQYF
NA	TRBD2	TRBV19	TRBJ2-2	TGTGCCAGTAGGCGACTAGCGATCCAGAACACCGGGGAGCTGTTTTTT	CASRRLAIQNTGELFF
few	TRBD2	TRBV4-3	TRBJ2-7	TGCGCCAGCAGCCACGGACTAGTTTTCTACGAGCAGTACTTC	CASSHGLVFYEQYF
once	TRBD1	TRBV30	TRBJ2-7	TGTGCCTGGAGATTTCCATTGGGGGGACAGGGGCCCACCTACGAGCAGTACTTC	CAWRFPLGGQGPTYEQYF
NA	NA	TRBV7-2	TRBJ1-2	TGTGCCAGCAGCTTAGGGGGAGGTCAGGGTGGCTACACCTTC	CASSLGGGQGGYTF
NA	NA	TRBV19	TRBJ2-5	TGTGCCAGTAGTATAGATCGAGGGATCGAGACCCAGTACTTC	CASSIDRGIETQYF
NA	NA	TRBV7-7	TRBJ2-7	TGTGCTAGCAGCTTAGAACCCACCTACGAGCAGTACTTC	CASSLEPTYEQYF
NA	TRBD2	TRBV7-6	TRBJ2-7	TGTGCCAGCAGTCGGGCGGGGGGAACCTACGAGCAGTACTTC	CASSRAGGTYEQYF
NA	NA	TRBV5-1	TRBJ2-5	TGCGCCAGCAGCTCGACCCCTCGGGAGACCCAGTACTTC	CASSSTPRETQYF
once	NA	TRBV5-1	TRBJ2-2	TGCGCCAGCAGCTGGGGACCATCTACCGGGGAGCTGTTTTTT	CASSWGPSTGELFF
NA	NA	TRBV11-3	TRBJ2-2	TGTGCCAGCAGCCACCCGAAGCGGAACACCGGGGAGCTGTTTTTT	CASSHPKRNTGELFF
once	NA	TRBV19	TRBJ1-2	TGTGCCAGTAGTATTGGGCAGGCGCGCCGGGAAACCTTC	CASSIGQARRETF
NA	TRBD1	TRBV28	TRBJ1-1	TGTGCCAGCAGTCACAGGGGCAGGAACACTGAAGCTTTCTTT	CASSHRGRNTEAFF
NA	NA	TRBV7-8	TRBJ2-3	TGTGCCAGCAGCTTCCGAGCAGGTGGCACAGATACGCAGTATTTT	CASSFRAGGTDTQYF
NA	NA	TRBV2	TRBJ2-2	TGTGCCAGCAGAAACCCGCCGGTCGGGGAGCTGTTTTTT	CASRNPPVGELFF
NA	TRBD1	TRBV15	TRBJ2-2	TGTGCCACCAGCAGCAGCCCCGGGACAGCTAACACCGGGGAGCTGTTTTTT	CATSSSPGTANTGELFF
few	NA	TRBV6-4	TRBJ2-2	TGTGCCAGCAGTGACTCGGCAGGGAATGCCGGGGAGCTGTTTTTT	CASSDSAGNAGELFF
NA	TRBD2	TRBV5-4	TRBJ2-2	TGTGCCAGCAGCTTGGTCGGGAGGACTGCGAACACCGGGGAGCTGTTTTTT	CASSLVGRTANTGELFF
NA	TRBD2	TRBV6-5	TRBJ2-2	TGTGCCAGCAGTTACGGGGGGGCCGGGGAGCTGTTTTTT	CASSYGGAGELFF
NA	TRBD2	TRBV6-1	TRBJ2-7	TGTGCCAGCAGTTTGCTAGCGGGGAACTCCTACGAGCAGTACTTC	CASSLLAGNSYEQYF
NA	TRBD1	TRBV7-9	TRBJ2-7	TGTGCCAGTCGGGGCGGGACAGGGCCCTCCGAGCAGTACTTC	CASRGGTGPSEQYF
NA	TRBD2	TRBV9	TRBJ2-2	TGTGCCAGCAGCATTAGCGGGGGTGCGGCCGGGGAGCTGTTTTTT	CASSISGGAAGELFF
NA	NA	TRBV30	TRBJ2-1	TGTGCCTGGAGCGTTAAGGTGGGGAATGAGCAGTTCTTC	CAWSVKVGNEQFF
NA	NA	TRBV5-4	TRBJ2-4	TGTGCCAGCAGCTTGGGACAGCTAGCCAAAAACATTCAGTACTTC	CASSLGQLAKNIQYF
NA	TRBD2	TRBV6-1	TRBJ2-1	TGTGCCAGCAGTGAATTTCTAGCGGGGGGGTACAATGAGCAGTTCTTC	CASSEFLAGGYNEQFF
NA	TRBD1	TRBV19	TRBJ1-1	TGTGCCAGTAGGGTACAGGGGTCGAACACTGAAGCTTTCTTT	CASRVQGSNTEAFF
NA	NA	TRBV30	TRBJ2-1	TGTGCCTGGAGTGGGGGTCGCGGTGAGCAGTTCTTC	CAWSGGRGEQFF